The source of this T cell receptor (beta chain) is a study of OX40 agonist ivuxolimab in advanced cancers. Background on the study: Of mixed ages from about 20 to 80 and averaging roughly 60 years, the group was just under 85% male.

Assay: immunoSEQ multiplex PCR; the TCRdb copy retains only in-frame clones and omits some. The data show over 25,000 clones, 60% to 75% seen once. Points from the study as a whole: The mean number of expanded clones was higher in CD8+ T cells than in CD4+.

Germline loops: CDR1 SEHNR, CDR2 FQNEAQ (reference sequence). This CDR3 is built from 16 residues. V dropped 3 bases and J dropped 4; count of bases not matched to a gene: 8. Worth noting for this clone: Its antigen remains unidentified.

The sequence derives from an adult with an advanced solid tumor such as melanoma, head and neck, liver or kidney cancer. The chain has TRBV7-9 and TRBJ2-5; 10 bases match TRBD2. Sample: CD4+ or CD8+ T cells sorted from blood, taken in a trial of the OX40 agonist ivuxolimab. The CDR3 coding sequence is TGTGCCAGCAGCTTCGGGAGCGGGGGGGCCAGAGAGACCCAGTACTTC. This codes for CASSFGSGGARETQYF.